This T cell receptor (beta chain) was captured in a study of post-analysis software for immune sequencing data. Overall study context: Included among the disease courses, which were recorded for the cohort, were relapsing-remitting, secondary progressive and progressive-relapsing multiple sclerosis. Whole-study findings and limits: The five TRBV segments detected at higher frequency in patients than in controls included TRBV5-6, TRBV5-1 and TRBV20-1. Samples from one preparation batch, clustered by F measure, grouped strongly together. Controls significantly exceeded multiple sclerosis patients in normalized Chao1 diversity.

Unique molecular identifiers tagged the TCR beta cDNA libraries. TCRdb analysed the PCR reads with MiXCR anew, one entry per CDR3 protein. Found here are approximately 460,000 distinct CDR3 sequences, under 55% of them singletons; the top ten hold 12%. Worth noting for this clonotype: Its specificity is unknown.

The germline CDR1 and CDR2 sequences are SGHKS and YYEKEE (reference sequence). CDR3 length: 16 residues. Trimming stripped 5 bases from V and 2 bases from J, with 19 bases between. Specimen: blood. The TCR sequence derives from a girl between 10 and 17 years old with multiple sclerosis. The chain recombines TRBV5-5 with TRBJ1-2, with D unclear. Here the CDR3 reads CASSLAIGPSNYGYTF. The CDR3 nucleotides are TGTGCCAGCAGTTTAGCTATAGGGCCTTCAAACTATGGCTACACCTTC. The entire variable domain, with the rest obtained from reference TRBV5-5 and TRBJ1-2, is as follows: DAGVTQSPTHLIKTRGQQVTLRCSPISGHKSVSWYQQVLGQGPQFIFQYYEKEERGRGNFPDRFSARQFPNYSSELNVNALLLGDSALYLCASSLAIGPSNYGYTFGSGTRLTVV.